A selection of T cell receptor beta chains follows, all from one sample in a study of blood T cell repertoires in COVID-19. Data came from immunoSEQ multiplex PCR; TCRdb stores just in-frame clones and leaves some out. The sample shows around 620,000 clones, around 90% of them seen only once. Sequencing was done on a sample of peripheral blood. The source is a young woman with acute or convalescent COVID-19. Both conserved end residues are part of each CDR3. D genes are given only for firm matches. Clone size, where shown, is once, few, many, or a class for clones that have expanded.

j_call,clone_size,v_call,d_call,cdr3_nt,cdr3_aa
TRBJ1-6,once,TRBV21-1,.,TGTGCCAGCAGCAAAGCTGTTAAGGGGCCAAATTCACCCCTCCACTTT,CASSKAVKGPNSPLHF
TRBJ2-1,.,TRBV6-4,TRBD2,TGTGCCAGCAGCCCTGAGAGCGGGGCTGAGCAGTTCTTC,CASSPESGAEQFF
TRBJ1-1,.,TRBV14,.,TGTGCCAGCAGCCAAGGAATCCGGGTAGGAAGGACTGAAGCTTTCTTT,CASSQGIRVGRTEAFF
TRBJ1-1,once,TRBV7-9,.,TGTGCCAGCAGCCCTAACAGGGTTGAAGCTTTCTTT,CASSPNRVEAFF
TRBJ1-2,.,TRBV18,TRBD1,TGTGCCAGCACGACCCAGGGGGCCAACTATGGCTACACCTTC,CASTTQGANYGYTF
TRBJ2-1,.,TRBV14,TRBD1,TGTGCCAGCAGCCGACCTCAGGGGGCGGGTGAGCAGTTCTTC,CASSRPQGAGEQFF
TRBJ1-3,.,TRBV6-5,.,TGTGCCAGCAGTTACTATGGGGGGGCCCCTGGAAACACCATATATTTT,CASSYYGGAPGNTIYF
TRBJ1-4,.,TRBV9,TRBD1,TGTGCCAGCAGCGGGCCGGGACAGGGGGATCGACTGTTTTTT,CASSGPGQGDRLFF
TRBJ1-6,.,TRBV7-9,TRBD1,TGTGCCAGCAGCTCTAACCAGGGGGGCTATAATTCACCCCTCCACTTT,CASSSNQGGYNSPLHF
TRBJ1-2,.,TRBV6-4,.,TGTGCCAGCAGTGCCGCGGGGGGATCTAACTATGGCTACACCTTC,CASSAAGGSNYGYTF
TRBJ1-4,.,TRBV4-1,.,TGCGCCAGCAGCCCGGGACAACTGGCAACTAATGAAAAACTGTTTTTT,CASSPGQLATNEKLFF
TRBJ2-7,.,TRBV29-1,.,TGCAGCGTTGTGGTGGGGACTGGAAACGACGAGCAGTACTTC,CSVVVGTGNDEQYF
TRBJ1-3,.,TRBV11-2,.,TGTGCCAGCAGCTTAGGAACAGGGCTCTCTGGAAACACCATATATTTT,CASSLGTGLSGNTIYF
TRBJ1-6,.,TRBV6-5,TRBD1,TGTGCCAGCAGTTACGCCACAGGGGTTCTTTCACCCCTCCACTTT,CASSYATGVLSPLHF
TRBJ2-5,.,TRBV7-7,TRBD2,TGTGCCAGCAGCTTTTTCGGGGGGGAGCTCCCCGAGACCCAGTACTTC,CASSFFGGELPETQYF
TRBJ1-2,once,TRBV20-1,TRBD1,TGCAGTGCTAGTAGCACAGGGGAGGACTATGGCTACACCTTC,CSASSTGEDYGYTF
TRBJ1-2,.,TRBV6-5,TRBD1,TGTGCCAGCAGGGGACAGCTTGTCTATGGCTACACCTTC,CASRGQLVYGYTF
TRBJ1-2,once,TRBV6-5,TRBD1,TGTGCCAGCAGTTCTTCAACTCACAGGGGAGGCTACACCTTC,CASSSSTHRGGYTF
TRBJ2-1,.,TRBV6-5,.,TGTGCCAGCCACACAGGGTTAAGGCAGTTCTTC,CASHTGLRQFF
TRBJ1-4,.,TRBV7-9,TRBD1,TGTGCCAGCAGCCGATCCCGACAGGGGATAGATGAAAAACTGTTTTTT,CASSRSRQGIDEKLFF
TRBJ1-5,.,TRBV6-5,.,TGTGCCAGCAGTACAGGGCTCCCCCCGCAGTCCCAGCATTTT,CASSTGLPPQSQHF
TRBJ2-1,.,TRBV7-2,TRBD1,TGTGCCAGCAGCTTATTCTATGGGACAGGGGGCGGTGATGAGCAGTTCTTC,CASSLFYGTGGGDEQFF
TRBJ1-3,few,TRBV25-1,.,TGTGCCAGCATGGGGCACTCTGGAAACACCATATATTTT,CASMGHSGNTIYF
TRBJ1-5,.,TRBV9,TRBD1,TGTGCCAGCAGCACGGGACAGGGTAATCAGCCCCAGCATTTT,CASSTGQGNQPQHF
TRBJ2-7,once,TRBV5-1,.,TGCGCCAGCAGCTTGGACAGGGCCCCCTACGAGCAGTACTTC,CASSLDRAPYEQYF
TRBJ2-7,.,TRBV6-4,.,TGTGCCAGCAGTTCGGTCGGCTACGAGCAGTACTTC,CASSSVGYEQYF
TRBJ1-1,.,TRBV29-1,TRBD1,TGCAGCTTAGAGGTCGGGACAGGGTCCTTTAGGGAAGCTTTCTTT,CSLEVGTGSFREAFF
TRBJ1-6,few,TRBV12-3/TRBV12-4,.,TGTGCCAGCACAGGGATTACAAATTCACCCCTCCACTTT,CASTGITNSPLHF
TRBJ1-1,.,TRBV12-5,TRBD1,TGTGCTAGTGGTTCAAGCTACTACAGGGGAAGGGACACTGAAGCTTTCTTT,CASGSSYYRGRDTEAFF